This TCR beta chain was observed in a study of cytomegalovirus exposure and HLA in healthy donors. Whole-study results and caveats: Cytomegalovirus status was reportedly diagnosed by the classifier with high specificity and sensitivity. Later genetic work tied a missense DCLRE1C variant to beta-chain V and J trimming. Many donors shared some public TCRs, even though most TCR sequences were rare. The study recorded 160 or so TCR beta chains that were cytomegalovirus-associated.

This clone has a handful of counts. Its antigen is currently unknown. This CDR3 is 13 amino acids long. V dropped 1 base and J dropped 2 bases, with 7 bases sitting between them. The germline gives CDR1 SGHNT, CDR2 YYREEE (reference sequence). The PCR was carried out with 60 Vbeta primers and 13 Jbeta primers. This table comes from immunoSEQ multiplex PCR, and its TCRdb copy is limited to in-frame clones, with some not included. Counted here are about 130,000 clones, 80% occurring once; the ten biggest clones make up 1%. J is TRBJ2-7 and V is TRBV5-4; D is ambiguous. This receptor was obtained from a man aged 35-49 years in good health and CMV-seronegative. Material for sequencing was PBMCs. CDR3 residues: CASSLTETYEQYF. The DNA of the CDR3 is TGTGCCAGCAGCTTGACAGAGACCTACGAGCAGTACTTC.